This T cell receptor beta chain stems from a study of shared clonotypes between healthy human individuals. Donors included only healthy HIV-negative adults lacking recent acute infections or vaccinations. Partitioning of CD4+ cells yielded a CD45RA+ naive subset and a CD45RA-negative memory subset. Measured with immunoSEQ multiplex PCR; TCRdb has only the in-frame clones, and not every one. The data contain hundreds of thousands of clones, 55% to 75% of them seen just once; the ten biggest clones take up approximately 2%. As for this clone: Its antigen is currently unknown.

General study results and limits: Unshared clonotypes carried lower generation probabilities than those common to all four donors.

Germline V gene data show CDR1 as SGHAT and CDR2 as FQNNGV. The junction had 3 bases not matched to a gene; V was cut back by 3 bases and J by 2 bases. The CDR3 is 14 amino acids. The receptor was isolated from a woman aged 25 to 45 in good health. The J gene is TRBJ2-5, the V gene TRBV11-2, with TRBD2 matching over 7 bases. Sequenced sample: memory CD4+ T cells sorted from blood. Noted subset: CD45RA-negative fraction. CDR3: CASSFLAAQETQYF. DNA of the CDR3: TGTGCCAGCAGCTTCCTAGCGGCTCAAGAGACCCAGTACTTC. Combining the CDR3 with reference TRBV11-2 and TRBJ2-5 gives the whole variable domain EAGVAQSPRYKIIEKRQSVAFWCNPISGHATLYWYQQILGQGPKLLIQFQNNGVVDDSQLPKDRFSAERLKGVDSTLKIQPAKLEDSAVYLCASSFLAAQETQYFGPGTRLLVL.